Below, 27 T cell receptor beta chains from the same sample are listed, as sequenced in a study of post-analysis software for immune sequencing data. Study results and caveats: Patients showed TRBV5-6, TRBV5-1 and TRBV20-1 among roughly five TRBV segments more frequent than in controls.

The antigens these receptors bind are not known. Unique molecular identifiers had been added to the TCR beta cDNA libraries. MiXCR, applied by TCRdb to the PCR reads, yields one record per CDR3 protein. The table records under 900,000 distinct CDR3 sequences, approximately 53% of them present only once. Sequencing was done on a sample of blood. The receptors come from a girl aged 10 to 17 with multiple sclerosis.

This clonotype was detected only a few times. The chain has TRBV6-1 and TRBJ1-5; no definite D call. V was clipped by 3 bases and J by 6 bases, with 9 bases between them. The germline V gene has CDR1 MNHNS and CDR2 SASEGT. The CDR3 length is 13 residues. The CDR3 spells CASSEESSQPQHF. The CDR3 nucleotides read TGTGCCAGCAGTGAGGAGAGTTCTCAGCCCCAGCATTTT.

This clonotype has only a few counts. The V and J genes are TRBV12-3 or TRBV12-4 and TRBJ2-4; 9 nucleotides match TRBD1. The DNA matches TRBJ2-7 better at its end, which makes the J call doubtful. The CDR3 spans 15 residues. The CDR3: CASSLVNWDRVEQYF. The CDR3 region has the DNA TGTGCCAGCAGTTTAGTTAATTGGGACAGGGTCGAGCAGTACTTC.

CDR3 region: CASSLLPGQGDYEQYF. CDR3 nucleotides: TGTGCCAGCAGTTTACTACCGGGACAGGGTGACTACGAGCAGTACTTC. The rearrangement links TRBV28 to TRBJ2-7; TRBD1 matches at 9 bases. Germline CDR1 and CDR2: MDHEN and SYDVKM. The CDR3 has 16 amino acids. V gave up 2 bases and J gave up 3 bases; unmatched junction bases: 8.

V gene TRBV7-2 combines with J gene TRBJ1-6; D gene uncertain. CDR1 and CDR2 (germline): SGHTA, FQGNSA. The CDR3 has 14 amino acids. Trimming shortened V by 4 bases and J by 7 bases, and 11 bases separated the two germline ends. The CDR3 sequence: CASSSVGINSPLHF. For the CDR3, the DNA is TGTGCCAGCAGCTCCGTGGGAATAAATTCACCCCTCCACTTT. Variable domain in full (rest from reference TRBV7-2 and TRBJ1-6): GAGVSQSPSNKVTEKGKDVELRCDPISGHTALYWYRQSLGQGLEFLIYFQGNSAPDKSGLPSDRFSAERTGGSVSTLTIQRTQQEDSAVYLCASSSVGINSPLHFGNGTRLTVT.

This clonotype occurred a few times. The chain has TRBV10-3 and TRBJ2-7; 7 positions match TRBD2. The CDR3 is 15 residues long. With V trimmed by 1 base and J by 0 bases, 3 bases remained unmatched. CDR1 ENHRY and CDR2 SYGVKD come from the germline V gene. The DNA of the CDR3 is TGTGCCATCAGTGAGTGGGGGGGGAGCTCCTACGAGCAGTACTTC. Protein: CAISEWGGSSYEQYF.

This clonotype was observed a single time. CDR3 sequence: CASSPWTGWNYGYTF. The DNA of the CDR3 is TGCGCCAGCAGCCCGTGGACAGGGTGGAACTATGGCTACACCTTC. This sequence joins TRBV5-1 and TRBJ1-2, with TRBD1 matching 8 bases. Per the germline V gene, CDR1 is SGHRS and CDR2 is YFSETQ. The trim removed 4 bases at V and 2 bases at J, leaving 7 bases unmatched. The CDR3 has 15 residues.

The chain couples TRBV12-3 or TRBV12-4 to TRBJ2-3, with D unclear. V was shortened by 2 bases and J by 4 bases, with 13 bases between the two germline ends. The CDR3 extends over 15 amino acids. The CDR3 DNA reads as TGTGCCAGCAGTTTAACCGTCCGGTGGGCAGATACGCAGTATTTT. Translation: CASSLTVRWADTQYF.

The chain employs TRBV4-1 and TRBJ2-3; D call uncertain. V lost 0 bases and J lost 1, with 8 bases in between. The CDR3 spans 15 residues. Germline CDR1 and CDR2: MGHRA and YSYEKL. CDR3 amino acids: CASSQEDRRTDTQYF. In DNA, the CDR3 is TGCGCCAGCAGCCAAGAGGATCGGCGCACAGATACGCAGTATTTT.

The J gene is TRBJ2-3, the V gene TRBV20-1, with TRBD2 matching 10 bases. Germline V gene lookup returns CDR1 DFQATT and CDR2 SNEGSKA (reference sequence). The CDR3 runs to 16 residues. Trimming took 0 bases from V and 5 from J; bases not matched to a gene: 8. The CDR3 protein is CSARDGLAAGGDTQYF. Written as DNA, the CDR3 is TGCAGTGCTAGAGACGGACTAGCGGCTGGTGGAGATACGCAGTATTTT.

This clonotype was counted once. This sequence joins TRBV6-5 and TRBJ2-3, with TRBD2 matching over 10 bases. J gave up 2 bases and V 0 bases, and 5 bases lay outside the gene matches. The CDR3 contains 17 residues. Germline CDR1 and CDR2: MNHEY and SVGAGI. The CDR3 DNA is TGTGCCAGCAGTTACTCATTAGCGGGAGGCCTCACAGATACGCAGTATTTT. It translates to CASSYSLAGGLTDTQYF.

The chain carries TRBV29-1 and TRBJ2-4; D may correspond to TRBD1 or TRBD2 (7 bases each). The DNA end lines up better with TRBJ2-7; the J call may be wrong. Per the germline V gene, CDR1 is SQVTM and CDR2 is ANQGSEA. The CDR3 loop spans 14 amino acids. The CDR3 loop is CSAGGGGMVGEQYF. DNA for the CDR3: TGCAGCGCCGGGGGAGGGGGCATGGTCGGCGAGCAGTACTTC.

This clonotype was counted between two and nine times. This chain uses TRBV29-1 with TRBJ2-1; D is unresolved. V was shortened by 7 bases and J by 0 bases, with 7 bases between the two germline ends. This CDR3 is built from 12 residues. Per the germline V gene, CDR1 is SQVTM and CDR2 is ANQGSEA. CDR3 in amino acids: CSGEGSYNEQFF. CDR3 bases: TGCAGCGGAGAAGGCTCCTACAATGAGCAGTTCTTC.

The chain carries TRBV25-1 and TRBJ2-5, with TRBD1 matching 7 bases. The CDR3 runs 17 residues. Germline V lookup: CDR1 MGHDK, CDR2 SYGVNS. Losses at the gene ends were 1 base for V and 5 bases for J; bases not matched to a gene: 13. The CDR3 DNA reads TGTGCCAGCAGTGAATGGGGACAGACCGACAGTAAGGAGACCCAGTACTTC. Its protein product is CASSEWGQTDSKETQYF.

There are a few counts of this clonotype. J is TRBJ2-7 and V is TRBV11-2; 9 bases line up with TRBD2. Judging by the DNA end, TRBJ2-5 fits better; the J call may be wrong. CDR1 and CDR2 (germline): SGHAT, FQNNGV. The CDR3 totals 17 residues. CDR3 residues: CASSSYRRGLALETQYF. The CDR3 nucleotides read TGTGCCAGCAGCTCGTACCGTCGGGGACTAGCATTAGAGACCCAGTACTTC.

The rearrangement links TRBV7-9 to TRBJ2-3; 8 bases map to TRBD1. Germline lookup yields CDR1 SEHNR and CDR2 FQNEAQ (reference sequence). V lost 5 bases and J lost 7; bases outside the gene matches: 8. This CDR3 has 14 amino acids. CDR3 amino acids: CASSPTGGGNTQYF. As DNA, the CDR3 is TGTGCCAGCAGCCCTACAGGGGGTGGAAATACGCAGTATTTT.

The chain combines TRBV5-1 with TRBJ2-7, with 8 nucleotides matching TRBD1. The V segment lost 4 bases and the J segment 5 bases; nucleotides outside the gene matches: 5. Germline V gene sequence: CDR1 SGHRS, CDR2 YFSETQ. The CDR3 extends over 13 amino acids. The CDR3 spells CASSPWTGNEQYF. Written as DNA, the CDR3 is TGCGCCAGCAGCCCGTGGACAGGGAACGAGCAGTACTTC.

The rearrangement uses TRBV20-1 and TRBJ2-5; 8 nucleotides match TRBD1. The last part of the DNA fits TRBJ2-7 better; the J call may be wrong. Germline V gene data show CDR1 as DFQATT and CDR2 as SNEGSKA (reference sequence). The CDR3 totals 13 residues. The CDR3 DNA reads as TGCAGTGCTAGACAGGGGGCTAAAAACGAGCAGTACTTC. It is translated as CSARQGAKNEQYF.

CDR3 amino acids: CSARATPPDRGVYGYTF. The DNA for the CDR3 is TGCAGTGCTAGAGCTACACCGCCGGACAGGGGAGTTTATGGCTACACCTTC. V gene TRBV20-1 combines with J gene TRBJ1-2; 9 nucleotides line up with TRBD1. Germline V lookup: CDR1 DFQATT, CDR2 SNEGSKA (reference sequence). The CDR3 is made up of 17 amino acids. After removal of 1 base from V and 5 bases from J, the junction contained 14 bases not matched to a gene.

This clonotype came up a few times. This chain connects TRBV6-5 to TRBJ2-5, with a weak D call TRBD2 (6 bases). The J call is in doubt because the DNA end fits TRBJ2-7 better. Germline loops: CDR1 MNHEY, CDR2 SVGAGI. CDR3 length: 16 residues. The CDR3 region has the DNA TGTGCCAGCAGTCGGAAACCGGGACCTAGGAGGGTCGAGCAGTACTTC. It yields the protein CASSRKPGPRRVEQYF.

The genes are TRBV29-1 and TRBJ1-2; 8 bases map to TRBD1. The CDR3 sequence is 13 residues long. V shed 3 bases and J 6 bases; nucleotides not matched to a gene: 6. The germline V gene encodes CDR1 SQVTM and CDR2 ANQGSEA. For the CDR3, the DNA is TGCAGCGTTGATGGACAGGGAAGGGATGGCTACACCTTC. It is translated as CSVDGQGRDGYTF.

This chain connects TRBV12-3 or TRBV12-4 to TRBJ2-1, with D unclear. V shed 3 bases and J shed 1 base, with 10 bases lying between them. The CDR3 covers 15 residues. The CDR3 DNA sequence: TGTGCCAGCAGTTTGGCTAGGGTGTCCTACAATGAGCAGTTCTTC. It translates to CASSLARVSYNEQFF.

The J gene is TRBJ2-7, the V gene TRBV3-1; 14 nucleotides line up with TRBD2. The CDR3 is 19 amino acids. Germline CDR1 and CDR2: LGHDT and YNNKEL (reference sequence). The J segment lost 0 bases and the V segment lost 0 bases, leaving 7 bases of the junction unmatched. The CDR3 loop is CASSQDRLAGGRSSYEQYF. CDR3 nucleotides: TGTGCCAGCAGCCAAGACCGACTAGCGGGGGGGCGAAGCTCCTACGAGCAGTACTTC.

This chain links TRBV20-1 with TRBJ2-5, with unresolved D. Germline V lookup: CDR1 DFQATT, CDR2 SNEGSKA (reference sequence). The CDR3 consists of 14 residues. Trimming took off 5 bases at V and 1 base at J, with 14 bases between the two ends. For the CDR3, the DNA is TGCAGTGCTCCTCCCCGGACGACCCAAGAGACCCAGTACTTC. Protein product: CSAPPRTTQETQYF.

The chain couples TRBV29-1 to TRBJ2-7; D call uncertain. V shed 1 base and J shed 0 bases, with 10 bases lying between them. The CDR3 runs 14 residues. The germline gives CDR1 SQVTM, CDR2 ANQGSEA. For the CDR3, the DNA is TGCAGCGTTGAAGGCCGGGTGGGCTCCTACGAGCAGTACTTC. It codes for CSVEGRVGSYEQYF.

This clonotype was seen once. The chain employs TRBV20-1 and TRBJ1-2; the match to TRBD1 covers 8 bases. After removal of 5 bases from V and 6 bases from J, the junction contained 14 bases not matched to a gene. Germline V gene lookup returns CDR1 DFQATT and CDR2 SNEGSKA (reference sequence). The CDR3 covers 15 residues. CDR3: CSAPGTGQRSNGYTF. CDR3 in DNA: TGCAGTGCTCCCGGGACAGGACAGCGGTCCAATGGCTACACCTTC.

This clonotype appeared a single time. The V gene is TRBV19, the J gene TRBJ1-5; the D is unclear. CDR1 LNHDA and CDR2 SQIVND come from the germline V gene (reference sequence). The CDR3 sequence is 13 residues long. Trimming shortened V by 5 bases and J by 0 bases, and 5 bases separated the two germline ends. CDR3 residues: CASSVTSNQPQHF. DNA of the CDR3: TGTGCCAGTAGTGTTACTAGCAATCAGCCCCAGCATTTT.

This clonotype was seen a handful of times. The chain uses TRBV29-1 and TRBJ2-7, with a tentative D call TRBD1 (6 bases). Germline V gene lookup returns CDR1 SQVTM and CDR2 ANQGSEA. This CDR3 has 11 residues. Trimming removed 4 bases at V and 9 bases at J, with 13 bases between. DNA for the CDR3: TGCAGCGTTGGCCGGGACACTGGGCAGTACTTC. Amino acids: CSVGRDTGQYF.